The rows below give T cell receptor beta chains drawn from one sample of a study of tumor-infiltrating lymphocytes in primary liver carcinoma. TCRdb recomputed calls from the multiplex PCR reads with MiXCR, one row per CDR3 protein. The sample has 70,000 to 95,000 distinct CDR3 sequences, approximately 74% seen once; the top ten hold roughly a quarter. Sequenced input: liver tumor tissue from sampling region 4. The source of these receptors is a middle-aged man with primary liver carcinoma and hepatitis B virus infection. The CDR3 runs from the conserved cysteine through the conserved F or W. D genes are given only for firm matches. A row's size may be missing; if present it is once, few, many or a size class.

j_call: TRBJ2-3; v_call: TRBV29-1; d_call: NA; clone_size: many; cdr3_aa: CSVDGQTRSTDTQYF; cdr3_nt: TGCAGCGTTGATGGCCAGACCCGTAGCACAGATACGCAGTATTTT
j_call: TRBJ1-1; v_call: TRBV5-1; d_call: NA; clone_size: NA; cdr3_aa: CASSLDPGRSEAFF; cdr3_nt: TGTGCCAGCAGCTTGGATCCAGGGCGTAGTGAAGCTTTCTTT
j_call: TRBJ2-3; v_call: TRBV19; d_call: NA; clone_size: NA; cdr3_aa: CASTPFWTRGSDTQYF; cdr3_nt: TGTGCCAGTACTCCCTTTTGGACAAGGGGCTCAGATACGCAGTATTTT
j_call: TRBJ2-7; v_call: TRBV6-5; d_call: TRBD2; clone_size: NA; cdr3_aa: CASSCSSRLAGGGGQYF; cdr3_nt: TGTGCCAGCAGTTGCAGTAGTCGGTTAGCGGGAGGGGGGGGGCAGTACTTC
j_call: TRBJ2-1; v_call: TRBV6-5; d_call: NA; clone_size: NA; cdr3_aa: CTSREYMSSYNEQFF; cdr3_nt: TGTACTAGCAGGGAATACATGAGCTCCTACAATGAGCAGTTCTTC
j_call: TRBJ2-1; v_call: TRBV6-1; d_call: NA; clone_size: many; cdr3_aa: CASSEAGVGVFF; cdr3_nt: TGTGCCAGCAGTGAAGCGGGCGTCGGCGTGTTCTTC
j_call: TRBJ2-1; v_call: TRBV6-5; d_call: TRBD1; clone_size: NA; cdr3_aa: CASCKQGSSYNEQFF; cdr3_nt: TGTGCCAGTTGCAAACAGGGGAGCTCCTACAATGAGCAGTTCTTC
j_call: TRBJ1-2; v_call: TRBV4-1; d_call: TRBD1; clone_size: NA; cdr3_aa: CVSSQEDRGNYGYTF; cdr3_nt: TGCGTCAGCAGCCAGGAGGACAGGGGAAACTATGGTTACACCTTC
j_call: TRBJ2-1; v_call: TRBV11-1; d_call: NA; clone_size: few; cdr3_aa: CVSNHLGYNEQFF; cdr3_nt: TGTGTCAGCAACCATCTGGGCTACAATGAGCAGTTCTTC
j_call: TRBJ2-1; v_call: TRBV28; d_call: NA; clone_size: NA; cdr3_aa: CASSVGNIGKEQFF; cdr3_nt: TGTGCCAGCAGTGTCGGAAACATAGGGAAGGAGCAGTTCTTC
j_call: TRBJ2-2; v_call: TRBV2; d_call: NA; clone_size: NA; cdr3_aa: CASSEAWVRSGTLELFF; cdr3_nt: TGTGCCAGCAGTGAAGCATGGGTCCGATCTGGCACCTTGGAGCTGTTTTTT
j_call: TRBJ2-2; v_call: TRBV5-4; d_call: TRBD2; clone_size: NA; cdr3_aa: CVNSLGLAGTGELFF; cdr3_nt: TGTGTCAACAGCTTGGGACTAGCGGGCACCGGGGAGCTGTTTTTT
j_call: TRBJ2-2; v_call: TRBV7-9; d_call: NA; clone_size: NA; cdr3_aa: CANSLGSSTGELFF; cdr3_nt: TGTGCCAACAGCTTAGGCAGTTCGACCGGGGAGCTGTTTTTT
j_call: TRBJ2-5; v_call: TRBV10-3; d_call: NA; clone_size: NA; cdr3_aa: CVISESGNVAGTRYF; cdr3_nt: TGTGTCATCAGTGAGTCAGGCAACGTCGCGGGGACCCGGTACTTC
j_call: TRBJ1-1; v_call: TRBV28; d_call: NA; clone_size: many; cdr3_aa: CASSEGGTEAFF; cdr3_nt: TGTGCCAGCAGCGAAGGGGGCACTGAAGCTTTCTTT
j_call: TRBJ2-7; v_call: TRBV11-2; d_call: NA; clone_size: NA; cdr3_aa: CASSLDFGTPDSYEQYF; cdr3_nt: TGTGCCAGCAGCTTAGACTTCGGGACACCCGACTCCTACGAGCAGTATTTC
j_call: TRBJ2-1; v_call: TRBV6-5; d_call: TRBD2; clone_size: NA; cdr3_aa: CASSSGLEVYNEQFF; cdr3_nt: TGTGCCAGCAGTTCGGGACTAGAGGTATACAATGAGCAGTTCTTC
j_call: TRBJ2-1; v_call: TRBV11-2; d_call: TRBD1; clone_size: NA; cdr3_aa: CASSLGLTGGINEQFF; cdr3_nt: TGTGCCAGTAGTTTAGGGTTGACAGGGGGCATCAATGAGCAGTTCTTC
j_call: TRBJ2-1; v_call: TRBV6-5; d_call: NA; clone_size: NA; cdr3_aa: CASRATGTGPAEQFF; cdr3_nt: TGTGCCAGCAGAGCCACTGGGACGGGGCCGGCTGAGCAGTTCTTC
j_call: TRBJ2-1; v_call: TRBV11-2; d_call: TRBD2; clone_size: few; cdr3_aa: CASSLNIRLAMGEQFF; cdr3_nt: TGTGCCAGCAGCTTGAATATCCGACTAGCCATGGGTGAGCAATTCTTC
j_call: TRBJ2-7; v_call: TRBV11-2; d_call: TRBD2; clone_size: NA; cdr3_aa: CASSLSVRPAGGEYEQYF; cdr3_nt: TGTGCCAGCAGCTTATCCGTTAGACCAGCGGGAGGGGAGTACGAGCAATACTTC
j_call: TRBJ2-4; v_call: TRBV30; d_call: TRBD1; clone_size: many; cdr3_aa: CAWSAGTGAKNIQYF; cdr3_nt: TGTGCCTGGAGTGCAGGGACAGGGGCCAAAAACATTCAGTACTTC
j_call: TRBJ2-7; v_call: TRBV6-6; d_call: TRBD2; clone_size: NA; cdr3_aa: CASIPGLPAYEQYF; cdr3_nt: TGTGCTAGCATACCGGGACTACCCGCCTACGAGCAGTACTTC
j_call: TRBJ2-7; v_call: TRBV28; d_call: NA; clone_size: NA; cdr3_aa: CDSSPQTVWYEQYF; cdr3_nt: TGTGACAGCAGCCCCCAGACAGTGTGGTACGAGCAGTACTTC
j_call: TRBJ2-7; v_call: TRBV5-1; d_call: TRBD2; clone_size: NA; cdr3_aa: CASSPPGLAVSFYEQYF; cdr3_nt: TGCGCCAGCAGCCCCCCCGGACTAGCGGTTAGCTTCTACGAGCAGTACTTT
j_call: TRBJ1-2; v_call: TRBV6-1; d_call: TRBD1; clone_size: many; cdr3_aa: CASSERVDTGDHGYTF; cdr3_nt: TGTGCCAGCAGTGAAAGGGTGGATACAGGGGATCATGGCTACACCTTC